The 6 T cell receptor beta chains listed next were all sequenced from one sample in a study of lymphopenia after photon versus proton radiotherapy. Data came from immunoSEQ multiplex PCR; TCRdb stores just in-frame clones and leaves some out. The table lists about 39,000 clones, 80% to 95% of them singletons. This sample comprised peripheral blood, obtained from a patient treated with photon-based radiotherapy. Every receptor here comes from a man in his 60s with cholangiocarcinoma.

This clone has just one count. CDR3 amino acids: CSVDHCDSRGNQPQHF. The CDR3 DNA follows: TGCAGCGTTGACCATTGCGATTCGAGGGGCAATCAGCCCCAGCATTTT. This chain links TRBV29-1 with TRBJ1-5; D gene uncertain. With 3 bases removed from V and 2 bases from J, the gap between germline ends came to 17 bases. Germline CDR1 is SQVTM and CDR2 is ANQGSEA. This CDR3 region has 16 residues. Supplemented by reference TRBV29-1 and TRBJ1-5, the full variable domain reads SAVISQKPSRDICQRGTSLTIQCQVDSQVTMMFWYRQQPGQSLTLIATANQGSEATYESGFVIDKFPISRPNLTFSTLTVSNMSPEDSSIYLCSVDHCDSRGNQPQHFGDGTRLSIL.

The rearrangement links TRBV7-8 to TRBJ2-5, with 7 positions matching TRBD2. Germline lookup yields CDR1 SGHVS and CDR2 FQNEAQ. With 8 bases clipped from V and 4 bases from J, the junction kept 13 bases outside the gene matches. The CDR3 has 15 amino acids. This CDR3 reads CASGSGGGIGETQYF. The CDR3 DNA sequence: TGTGCCAGCGGAAGTGGCGGGGGAATTGGAGAGACCCAGTACTTC.

The V and J genes are TRBV5-1 and TRBJ1-5; 9 bases fit TRBD1. The junction had 4 bases not matched to a gene; V was cut back by 2 bases and J by 1 base. The CDR3 extends over 16 amino acids. Germline V gives CDR1 SGHRS, CDR2 YFSETQ. As DNA, the CDR3 is TGCGCCAGCAGCTTAACGGGACAGGGAAGCAATCAGCCCCAGCATTTT. Translating gives CASSLTGQGSNQPQHF.

The rearrangement joins TRBV28 to TRBJ2-7; TRBD1 matches 9 bases. The CDR3 has 13 amino acids. The germline CDR1 and CDR2 sequences are MDHEN and SYDVKM. The trim removed 6 bases at V and 2 bases at J, leaving 2 bases unmatched. CDR3 bases: TGTGCCAGCAGGGGACAGGGCACCTACGAGCAGTACTTC. Its protein is CASRGQGTYEQYF.

The V and J genes are TRBV7-8 and TRBJ1-5; D remains unclear. The V and J ends lost 5 bases and 2 bases respectively, with 16 bases between them. This CDR3 has 16 residues. Germline-derived CDR1 and CDR2 are SGHVS and FQNEAQ. CDR3 bases: TGTGCCAGCAGCCCTACGGGCGGTTATGGCAATCAGCCCCAGCATTTT. Its protein is CASSPTGGYGNQPQHF. The full variable domain, with the rest looked up from reference TRBV7-8 and TRBJ1-5, is GAGVSQSPRYKVAKRGQDVALRCDPISGHVSLFWYQQALGQGPEFLTYFQNEAQLDKSGLPSDRFFAERPEGSVSTLKIQRTQQEDSAVYLCASSPTGGYGNQPQHFGDGTRLSIL.

V and J are TRBV7-7 and TRBJ2-5; 8 nucleotides match TRBD2. The junction had 2 bases not matched to a gene; V was cut back by 4 bases and J by 4 bases. CDR3 length: 13 amino acids. The V gene's germline CDR1 is SSHAT and CDR2 FNYEAQ (reference sequence). The CDR3 protein is CASSSGGAETQYF. CDR3 DNA sequence: TGTGCCAGCAGCTCCGGGGGGGCAGAGACCCAGTACTTC.